Listed below are T cell receptor beta chains from one sample, sequenced in a study of regulatory T cells in long-lasting Graves disease. TCRdb reprocessed the multiplex PCR reads via MiXCR and lists one record per CDR3 protein. The data show about 240,000 distinct CDR3 sequences, 20% to 25% seen once. Sequenced here: peripheral blood mononuclear cells (PBMCs), sampled at new diagnosis, from a patient treated with antithyroid drugs. All receptors derive from a female donor with Graves disease. Both conserved end residues are part of each CDR3. The order of the fields is J gene, D gene, CDR3 length, V gene, clone size, CDR3 protein, CDR3 DNA. D genes are given only for firm matches. Some rows have no size entry. The others give once, few or many, or a class for an expanded clone.

TRBJ2-3	TRBD2	17	TRBV12-3/TRBV12-4	many	CASSPGLAGGTGDTQYF	TGTGCCAGCAGTCCGGGACTAGCGGGGGGCACGGGAGATACGCAGTATTTT
TRBJ2-1	TRBD2	15	TRBV10-3	few	CAITDMTSGSSEQFF	TGTGCCATCACCGATATGACTAGCGGGAGTTCTGAGCAGTTCTTC
TRBJ2-5	NA	14	TRBV4-2	few	CASSHQKGGETQYF	TGTGCCAGCAGCCACCAGAAGGGGGGAGAGACCCAGTACTTC
TRBJ2-2	TRBD2	15	TRBV7-2	many	CASSRGGAGTGELFF	TGTGCCAGCAGCCGCGGGGGGGCGGGCACCGGGGAGCTGTTTTTT
TRBJ2-1	TRBD2	14	TRBV7-8	few	CASSLGRGSYEQFF	TGTGCCAGCAGCTTAGGGCGGGGGTCATATGAGCAGTTCTTC
TRBJ1-2	TRBD1	14	TRBV18	once	CASSPPTQGTGYTF	TGTGCCAGCTCACCACCGACACAGGGGACCGGCTACACCTTC
TRBJ2-2	TRBD1	16	TRBV28	many	CASISQGTGKAGELFF	TGTGCCAGCATCTCCCAAGGGACAGGGAAGGCCGGGGAGCTGTTTTTT
TRBJ1-5	NA	14	TRBV6-1	few	CASSGDFSNQPQHF	TGTGCCAGCAGTGGGGACTTTAGCAATCAGCCCCAGCATTTT
TRBJ2-1	NA	15	TRBV12-3/TRBV12-4	many	CASSLRQTSYNEQFF	TGTGCCAGCAGCCTACGACAGACCTCCTACAATGAGCAGTTCTTC
TRBJ2-7	NA	13	TRBV6-1	NA	CASTPPGEAGQYF	TGTGCCAGCACACCCCCCGGGGAGGCCGGGCAGTACTTC
TRBJ1-1	TRBD1	15	TRBV6-5	NA	CASSSWTGKNTEAFF	TGTGCCAGCAGTTCCTGGACAGGGAAAAACACTGAAGCTTTCTTT
TRBJ2-3	NA	14	TRBV12-3/TRBV12-4	many	CASSLVGPKDTQYF	TGTGCCAGCAGTTTAGTAGGTCCTAAGGATACGCAGTATTTT
TRBJ1-2	NA	15	TRBV6-1	NA	CASSISTGSNYGYTF	TGTGCCAGCAGTATTTCCACTGGGAGCAACTATGGCTACACCTTC
TRBJ1-2	NA	14	TRBV19	few	CASSISQGTYGYTF	TGTGCCAGTAGTATCAGTCAGGGGACCTATGGCTACACCTTC
TRBJ1-4	TRBD1	13	TRBV20-1	many	CSATDRADEKLFF	TGCAGTGCTACGGACAGGGCTGATGAAAAACTGTTTTTT
TRBJ2-7	NA	15	TRBV6-2/TRBV6-3	few	CASSRRGDRSYEQYF	TGTGCCAGCAGTCGACGGGGGGACAGGTCCTACGAGCAGTACTTC
TRBJ1-2	NA	14	TRBV3-1	few	CASSQVFSGYGYTF	TGTGCCAGCAGCCAAGTGTTCAGCGGCTATGGCTACACCTTC
TRBJ2-2	TRBD1	16	TRBV7-8	many	CASSSRQGSNTGELFF	TGTGCCAGCAGCTCTAGACAGGGATCGAACACCGGGGAGCTGTTTTTT